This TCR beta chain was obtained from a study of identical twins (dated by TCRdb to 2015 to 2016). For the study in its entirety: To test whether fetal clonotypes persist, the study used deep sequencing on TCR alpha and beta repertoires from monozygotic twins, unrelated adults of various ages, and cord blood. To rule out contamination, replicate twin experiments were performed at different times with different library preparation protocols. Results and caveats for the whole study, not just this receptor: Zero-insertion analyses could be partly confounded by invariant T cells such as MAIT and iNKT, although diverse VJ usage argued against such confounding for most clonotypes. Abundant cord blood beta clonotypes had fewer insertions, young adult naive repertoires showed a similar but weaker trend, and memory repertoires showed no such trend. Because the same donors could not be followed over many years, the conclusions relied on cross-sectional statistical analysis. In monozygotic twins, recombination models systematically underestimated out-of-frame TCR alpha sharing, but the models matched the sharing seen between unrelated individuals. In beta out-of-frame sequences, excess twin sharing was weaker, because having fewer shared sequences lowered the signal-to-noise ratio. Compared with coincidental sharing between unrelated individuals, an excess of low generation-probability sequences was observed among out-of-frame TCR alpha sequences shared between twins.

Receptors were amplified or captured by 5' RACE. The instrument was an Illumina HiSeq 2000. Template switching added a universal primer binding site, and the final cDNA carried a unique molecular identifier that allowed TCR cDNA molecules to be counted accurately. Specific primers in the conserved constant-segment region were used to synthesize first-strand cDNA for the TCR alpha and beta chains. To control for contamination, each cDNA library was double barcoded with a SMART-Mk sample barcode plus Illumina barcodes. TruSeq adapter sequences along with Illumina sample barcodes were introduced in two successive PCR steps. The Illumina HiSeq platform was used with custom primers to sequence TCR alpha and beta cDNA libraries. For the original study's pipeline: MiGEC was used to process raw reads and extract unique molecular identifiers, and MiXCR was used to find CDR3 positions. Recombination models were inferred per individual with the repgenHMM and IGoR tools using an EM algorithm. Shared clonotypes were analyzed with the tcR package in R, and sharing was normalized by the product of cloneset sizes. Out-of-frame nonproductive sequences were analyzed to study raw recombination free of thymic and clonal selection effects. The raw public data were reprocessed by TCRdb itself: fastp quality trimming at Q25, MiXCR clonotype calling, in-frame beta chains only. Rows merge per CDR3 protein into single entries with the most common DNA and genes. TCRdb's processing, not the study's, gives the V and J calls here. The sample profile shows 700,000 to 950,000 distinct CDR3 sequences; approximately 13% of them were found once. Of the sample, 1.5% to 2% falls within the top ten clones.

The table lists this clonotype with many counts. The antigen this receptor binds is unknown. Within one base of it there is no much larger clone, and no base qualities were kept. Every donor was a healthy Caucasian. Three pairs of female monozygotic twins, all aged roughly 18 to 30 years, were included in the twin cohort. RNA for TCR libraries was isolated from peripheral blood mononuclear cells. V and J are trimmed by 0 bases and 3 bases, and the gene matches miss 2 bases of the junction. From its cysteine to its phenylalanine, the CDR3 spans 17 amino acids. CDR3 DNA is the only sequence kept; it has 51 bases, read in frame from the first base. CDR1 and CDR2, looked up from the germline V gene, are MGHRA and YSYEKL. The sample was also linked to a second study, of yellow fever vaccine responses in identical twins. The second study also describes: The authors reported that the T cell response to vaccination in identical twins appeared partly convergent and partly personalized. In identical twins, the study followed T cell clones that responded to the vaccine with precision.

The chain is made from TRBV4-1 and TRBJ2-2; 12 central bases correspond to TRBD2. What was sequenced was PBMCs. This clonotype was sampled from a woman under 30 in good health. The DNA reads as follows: TGCGCCAGCAGCCAAGAGGGACTAGCGGGCCACACCGGGGAGCTGTTTTTT. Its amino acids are CASSQEGLAGHTGELFF.